This TCR beta chain originates from a study of T cell changes during pregnancy in multiple sclerosis. The CDR3 extends over 15 amino acids. V gave up 2 bases and J gave up 1 base, with 8 bases separating them. Germline-derived CDR1 and CDR2 are LNHDA and SQIVND (reference sequence). Assay: immunoSEQ multiplex PCR; the TCRdb copy retains only in-frame clones and omits some. The table lists about 44,000 clones, roughly 92% of them singletons. The TCR was taken from a female donor with multiple sclerosis, enrolled in a pregnancy study. The chain recombines TRBV19 with TRBJ2-2; tentatively, D is TRBD2 (5 bases). The specimen was CD4+ T cells from peripheral blood mononuclear cells, collected in the first trimester of pregnancy. The CDR3 reads CASSISRGNTGELFF. The CDR3 DNA sequence: TGTGCCAGTAGTATAAGCCGGGGGAACACCGGGGAGCTGTTTTTT.